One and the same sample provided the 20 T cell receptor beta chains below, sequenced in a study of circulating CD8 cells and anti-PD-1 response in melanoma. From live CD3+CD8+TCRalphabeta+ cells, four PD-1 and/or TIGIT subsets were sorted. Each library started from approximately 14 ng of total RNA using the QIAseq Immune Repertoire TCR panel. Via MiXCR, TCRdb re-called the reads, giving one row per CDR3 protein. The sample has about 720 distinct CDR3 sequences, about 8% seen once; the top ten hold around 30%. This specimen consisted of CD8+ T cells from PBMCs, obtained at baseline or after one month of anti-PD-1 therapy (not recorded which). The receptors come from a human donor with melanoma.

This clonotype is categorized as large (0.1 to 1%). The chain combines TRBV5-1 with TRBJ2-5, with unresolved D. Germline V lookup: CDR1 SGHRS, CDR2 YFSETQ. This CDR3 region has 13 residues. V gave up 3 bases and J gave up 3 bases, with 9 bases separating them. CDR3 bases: TGCGCCAGCAGCTCCCCCCAAGAAGAGACCCAGTACTTC. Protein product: CASSSPQEETQYF.

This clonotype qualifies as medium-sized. As DNA, the CDR3 is TGTGCCAGCAGTGGGGGACGGCTGAACACTGAAGCTTTCTTT. This gives the protein CASSGGRLNTEAFF. The rearrangement links TRBV27 to TRBJ1-1; weak D call: TRBD1 (5 bases). Trimming removed 5 bases at V and 0 bases at J, with 10 bases between. CDR1 is MNHEY, CDR2 SMNVEV, per germline (reference sequence). The length of the CDR3 is 14 residues.

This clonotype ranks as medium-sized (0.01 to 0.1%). CDR3 residues: CASSLVGGYSNQPQHF. The CDR3 region has the DNA TGTGCCAGCAGTCTAGTCGGGGGGTATAGCAATCAGCCCCAGCATTTT. The rearrangement uses TRBV27 and TRBJ1-5; D perhaps matches TRBD1 (5 bases). There are 16 residues in the CDR3. Germline CDR1 is MNHEY and CDR2 is SMNVEV (reference sequence). Trimming left V 5 bases short and J 0 bases short, with 14 bases between.

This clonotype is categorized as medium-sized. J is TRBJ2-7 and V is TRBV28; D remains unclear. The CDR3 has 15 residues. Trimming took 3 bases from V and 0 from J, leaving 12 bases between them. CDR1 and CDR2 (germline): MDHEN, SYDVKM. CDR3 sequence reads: CASSFLGSPSYEQYF. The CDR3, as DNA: TGTGCCAGCAGTTTTCTGGGGTCTCCCTCCTACGAGCAGTACTTC.

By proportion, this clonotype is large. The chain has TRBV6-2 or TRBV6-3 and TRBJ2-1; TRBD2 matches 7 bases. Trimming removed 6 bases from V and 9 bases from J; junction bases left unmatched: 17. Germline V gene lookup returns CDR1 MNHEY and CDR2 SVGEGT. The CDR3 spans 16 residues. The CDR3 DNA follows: TGTGCCAGCAGAACGGGATTAGCGGGTATGCTCACTGAGCAGTTCTTC. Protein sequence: CASRTGLAGMLTEQFF.

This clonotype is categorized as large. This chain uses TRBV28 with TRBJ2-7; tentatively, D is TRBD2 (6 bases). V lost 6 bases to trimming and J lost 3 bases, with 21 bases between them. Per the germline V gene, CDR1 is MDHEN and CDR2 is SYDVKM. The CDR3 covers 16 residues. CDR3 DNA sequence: TGTGCCAGCAGCCCGTACTCGGTAGCGGCCCACTACGAGCAGTACTTC. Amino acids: CASSPYSVAAHYEQYF. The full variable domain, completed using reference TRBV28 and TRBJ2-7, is DVKVTQSSRYLVKRTGEKVFLECVQDMDHENMFWYRQDPGLGLRLIYFSYDVKMKEKGDIPEGYSVSREKKERFSLILESASTNQTSMYLCASSPYSVAAHYEQYFGPGTRLTVT.

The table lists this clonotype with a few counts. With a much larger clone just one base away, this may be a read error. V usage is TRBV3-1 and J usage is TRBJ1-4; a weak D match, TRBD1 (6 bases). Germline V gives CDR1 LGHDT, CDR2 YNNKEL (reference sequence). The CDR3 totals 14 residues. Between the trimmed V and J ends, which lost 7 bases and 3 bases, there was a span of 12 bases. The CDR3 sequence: CASTGGQSNEKLFF. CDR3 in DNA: TGTGCCAGCACCGGGGGGCAATCTAATGAAAAACTGTTTTTT.

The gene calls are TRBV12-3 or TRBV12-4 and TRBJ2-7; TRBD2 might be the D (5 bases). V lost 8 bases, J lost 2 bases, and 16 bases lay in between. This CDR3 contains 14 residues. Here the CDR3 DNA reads TGTGCCAGCGGGATCCTAGAGGGTCCCTACGAGCAGTACTTC. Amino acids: CASGILEGPYEQYF.

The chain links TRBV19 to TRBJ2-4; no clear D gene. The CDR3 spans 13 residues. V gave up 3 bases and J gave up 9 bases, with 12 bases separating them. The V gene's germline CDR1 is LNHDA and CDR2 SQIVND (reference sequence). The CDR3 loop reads CASSITIRSIQYF. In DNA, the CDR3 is TGTGCCAGTAGTATCACCATAAGAAGCATTCAGTACTTC.

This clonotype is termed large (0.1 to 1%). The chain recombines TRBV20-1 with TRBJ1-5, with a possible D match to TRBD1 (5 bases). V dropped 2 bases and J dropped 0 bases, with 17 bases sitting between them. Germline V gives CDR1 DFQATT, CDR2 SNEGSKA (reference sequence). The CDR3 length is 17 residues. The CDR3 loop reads CSARPWGDLDSNQPQHF. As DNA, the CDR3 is TGCAGTGCTAGACCCTGGGGCGATTTGGATAGCAATCAGCCCCAGCATTTT.

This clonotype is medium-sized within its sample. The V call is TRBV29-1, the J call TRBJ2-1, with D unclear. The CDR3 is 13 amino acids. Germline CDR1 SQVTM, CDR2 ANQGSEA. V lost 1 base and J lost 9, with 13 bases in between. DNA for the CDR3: TGCAGCGTTGAAGGCGGCCAGGCCAGTGAGCAGTTCTTC. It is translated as CSVEGGQASEQFF.

The CDR3: CASSLQGESDKQFF. Here the CDR3 DNA reads TGTGCCAGCAGCTTACAGGGGGAGTCAGATAAGCAGTTCTTC. The J gene is TRBJ2-1, the V gene TRBV28; 8 bases fit TRBD1. This CDR3 spans 14 amino acids. V lost 6 bases to trimming and J lost 11 bases; unmatched junction nucleotides: 12. Germline values: CDR1 MDHEN, CDR2 SYDVKM.

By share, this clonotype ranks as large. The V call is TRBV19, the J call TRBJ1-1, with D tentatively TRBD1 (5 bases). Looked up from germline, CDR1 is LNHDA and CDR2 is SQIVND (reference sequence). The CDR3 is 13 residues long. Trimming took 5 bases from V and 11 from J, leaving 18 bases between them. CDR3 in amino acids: CASSHPWGLGAFF. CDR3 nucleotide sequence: TGTGCCAGTAGTCATCCGTGGGGCTTGGGTGCTTTCTTT.

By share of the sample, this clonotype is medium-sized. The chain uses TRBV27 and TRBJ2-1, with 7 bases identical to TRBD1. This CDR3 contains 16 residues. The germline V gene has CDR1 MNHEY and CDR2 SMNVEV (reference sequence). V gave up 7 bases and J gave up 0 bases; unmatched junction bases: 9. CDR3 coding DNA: TGTGCCAGCATCCCAACGGGACAGAGCTCCTACAATGAGCAGTTCTTC. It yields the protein CASIPTGQSSYNEQFF.

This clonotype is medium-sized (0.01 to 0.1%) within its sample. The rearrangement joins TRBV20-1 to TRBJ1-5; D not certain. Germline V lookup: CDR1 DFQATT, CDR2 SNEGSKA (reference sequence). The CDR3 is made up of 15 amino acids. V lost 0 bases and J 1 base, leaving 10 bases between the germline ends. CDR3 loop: CSARESVGSNQPQHF. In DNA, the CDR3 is TGCAGTGCTAGAGAGTCGGTGGGGAGCAATCAGCCCCAGCATTTT.

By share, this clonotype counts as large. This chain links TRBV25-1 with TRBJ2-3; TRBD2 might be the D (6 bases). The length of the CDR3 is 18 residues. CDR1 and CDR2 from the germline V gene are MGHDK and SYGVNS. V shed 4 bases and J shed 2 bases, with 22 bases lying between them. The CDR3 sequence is CASSGTAVISGPTDTQYF. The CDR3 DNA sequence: TGTGCCAGCAGTGGTACGGCAGTCATTAGCGGCCCCACAGATACGCAGTATTTT.

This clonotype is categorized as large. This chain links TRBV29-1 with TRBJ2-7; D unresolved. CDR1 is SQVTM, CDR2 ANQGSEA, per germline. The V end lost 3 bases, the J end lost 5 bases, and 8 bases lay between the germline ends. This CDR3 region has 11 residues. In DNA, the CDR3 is TGCAGCGTTGATCCGGCGGACGAGCAGTACTTC. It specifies CSVDPADEQYF.

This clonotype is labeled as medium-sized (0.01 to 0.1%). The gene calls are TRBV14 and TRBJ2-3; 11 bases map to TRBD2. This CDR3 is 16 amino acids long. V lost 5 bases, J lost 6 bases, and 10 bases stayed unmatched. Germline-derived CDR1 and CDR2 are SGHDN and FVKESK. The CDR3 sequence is CASSATLAGGPDTQYF. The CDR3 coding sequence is TGTGCCAGCAGCGCCACTTTAGCGGGGGGGCCTGATACGCAGTATTTT.

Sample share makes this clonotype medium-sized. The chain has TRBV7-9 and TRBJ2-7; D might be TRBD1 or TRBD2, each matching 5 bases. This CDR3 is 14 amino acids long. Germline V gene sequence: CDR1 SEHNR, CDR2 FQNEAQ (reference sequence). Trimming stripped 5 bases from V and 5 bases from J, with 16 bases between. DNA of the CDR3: TGTGCCAGCAGCCCCCCCGGGTTGGGGGACGAGCAGTACTTC. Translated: CASSPPGLGDEQYF.

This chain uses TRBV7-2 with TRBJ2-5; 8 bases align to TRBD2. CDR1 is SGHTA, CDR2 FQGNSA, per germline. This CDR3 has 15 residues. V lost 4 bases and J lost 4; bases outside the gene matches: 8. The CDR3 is CASSYSGSYRETQYF. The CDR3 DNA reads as TGTGCCAGCAGCTACAGCGGGAGTTACCGAGAGACCCAGTACTTC.